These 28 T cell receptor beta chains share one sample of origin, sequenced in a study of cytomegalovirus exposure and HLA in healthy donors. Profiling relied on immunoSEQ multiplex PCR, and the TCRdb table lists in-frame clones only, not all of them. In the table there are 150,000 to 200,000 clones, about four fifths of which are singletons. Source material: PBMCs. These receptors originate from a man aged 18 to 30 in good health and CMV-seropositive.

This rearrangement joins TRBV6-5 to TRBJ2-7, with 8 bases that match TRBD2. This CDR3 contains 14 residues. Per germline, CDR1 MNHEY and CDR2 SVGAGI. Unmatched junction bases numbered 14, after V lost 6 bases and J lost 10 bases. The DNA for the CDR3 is TGTGCCAGCAGGTTTTTAACGGGAGGGCCGGGACAGTACTTC. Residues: CASRFLTGGPGQYF.

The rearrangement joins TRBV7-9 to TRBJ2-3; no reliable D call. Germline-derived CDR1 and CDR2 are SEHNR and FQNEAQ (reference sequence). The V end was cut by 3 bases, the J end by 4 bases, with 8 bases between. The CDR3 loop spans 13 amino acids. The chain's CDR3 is CASSFSSADTQYF. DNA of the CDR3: TGTGCCAGCAGCTTTAGTTCGGCAGATACGCAGTATTTT.

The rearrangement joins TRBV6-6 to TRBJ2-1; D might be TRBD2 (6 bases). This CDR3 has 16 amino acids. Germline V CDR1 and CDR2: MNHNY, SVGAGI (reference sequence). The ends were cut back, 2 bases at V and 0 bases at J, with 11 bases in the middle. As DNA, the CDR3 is TGTGCCAGCAGTTACGGAGGGTTTAGCTCCTACAATGAGCAGTTCTTC. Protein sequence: CASSYGGFSSYNEQFF.

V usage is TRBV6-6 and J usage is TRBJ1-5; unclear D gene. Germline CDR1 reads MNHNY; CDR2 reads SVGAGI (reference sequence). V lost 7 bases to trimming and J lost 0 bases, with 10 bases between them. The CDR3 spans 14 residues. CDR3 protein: CASTLIYSNQPQHF. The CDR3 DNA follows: TGTGCCAGCACACTAATTTATAGCAATCAGCCCCAGCATTTT.

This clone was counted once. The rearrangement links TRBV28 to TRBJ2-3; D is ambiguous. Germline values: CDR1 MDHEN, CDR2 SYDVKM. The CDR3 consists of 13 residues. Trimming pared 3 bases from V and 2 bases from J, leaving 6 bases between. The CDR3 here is CASSLWATDTQYF. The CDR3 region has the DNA TGTGCCAGCAGTTTGTGGGCCACAGATACGCAGTATTTT.

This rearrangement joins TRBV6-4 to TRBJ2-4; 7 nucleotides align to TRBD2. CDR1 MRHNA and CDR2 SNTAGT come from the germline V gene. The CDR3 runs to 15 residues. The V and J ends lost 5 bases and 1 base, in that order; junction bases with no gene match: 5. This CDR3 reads CASSPGGWAKNIQYF. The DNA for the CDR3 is TGTGCCAGCAGTCCGGGAGGTTGGGCCAAAAACATTCAGTACTTC.

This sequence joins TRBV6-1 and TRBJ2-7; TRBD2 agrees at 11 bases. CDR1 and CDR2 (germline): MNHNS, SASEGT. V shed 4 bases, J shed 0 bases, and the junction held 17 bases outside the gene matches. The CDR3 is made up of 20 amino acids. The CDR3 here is CASSGPPQGLAGRSSYEQYF. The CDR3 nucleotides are TGTGCCAGCAGTGGACCCCCTCAAGGACTAGCGGGTCGTAGCTCCTACGAGCAGTACTTC.

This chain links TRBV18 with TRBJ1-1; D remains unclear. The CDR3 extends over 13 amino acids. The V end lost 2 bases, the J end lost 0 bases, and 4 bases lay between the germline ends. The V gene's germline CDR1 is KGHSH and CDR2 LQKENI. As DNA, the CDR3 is TGTGCCAGCTCACCAGGCCTGAACACTGAAGCTTTCTTT. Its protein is CASSPGLNTEAFF.

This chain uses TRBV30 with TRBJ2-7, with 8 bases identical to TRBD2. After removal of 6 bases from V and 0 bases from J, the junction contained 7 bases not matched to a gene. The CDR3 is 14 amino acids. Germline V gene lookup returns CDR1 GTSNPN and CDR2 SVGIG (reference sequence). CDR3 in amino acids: CACKTSGDSYEQYF. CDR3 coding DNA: TGTGCCTGCAAAACTAGCGGAGACTCCTACGAGCAGTACTTC.

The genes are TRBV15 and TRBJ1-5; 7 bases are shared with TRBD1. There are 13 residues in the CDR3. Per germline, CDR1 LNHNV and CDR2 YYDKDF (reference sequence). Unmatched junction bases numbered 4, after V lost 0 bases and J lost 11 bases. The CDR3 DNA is TGTGCCACCAGCAGAGATCGAGGACAGGCCCAGCATTTT. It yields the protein CATSRDRGQAQHF. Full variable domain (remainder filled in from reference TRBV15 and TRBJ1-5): DAMVIQNPRYQVTQFGKPVTLSCSQTLNHNVMYWYQQKSSQAPKLLFHYYDKDFNNEADTPDNFQSRRPNTSFCFLDIRSPGLGDTAMYLCATSRDRGQAQHFGDGTRLSIL.

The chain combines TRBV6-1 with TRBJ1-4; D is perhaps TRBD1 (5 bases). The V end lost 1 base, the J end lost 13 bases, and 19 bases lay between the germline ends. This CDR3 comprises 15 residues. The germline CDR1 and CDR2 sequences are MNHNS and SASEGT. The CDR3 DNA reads TGTGCCAGCAGTGAAGGGCGGGGCGTAATGAAAAGACTGTTTTTT. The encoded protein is CASSEGRGVMKRLFF.

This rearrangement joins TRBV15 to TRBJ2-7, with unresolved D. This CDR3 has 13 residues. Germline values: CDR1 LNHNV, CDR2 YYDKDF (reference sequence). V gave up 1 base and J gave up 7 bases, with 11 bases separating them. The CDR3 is CATSRGGPAEQYF. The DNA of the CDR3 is TGTGCCACCAGCAGAGGCGGCCCCGCAGAGCAGTACTTC.

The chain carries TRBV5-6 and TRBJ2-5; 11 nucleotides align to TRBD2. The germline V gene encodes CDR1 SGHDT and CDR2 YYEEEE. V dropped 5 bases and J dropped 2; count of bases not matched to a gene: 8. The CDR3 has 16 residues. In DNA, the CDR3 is TGTGCCAGCAGTTTCCCACTAGCGGGGGCTCAAGAGACCCAGTACTTC. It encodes CASSFPLAGAQETQYF. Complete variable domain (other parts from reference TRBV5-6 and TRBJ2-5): DAGVTQSPTHLIKTRGQQVTLRCSPKSGHDTVSWYQQALGQGPQFIFQYYEEEERQRGNFPDRFSGHQFPNYSSELNVNALLLGDSALYLCASSFPLAGAQETQYFGPGTRLLVL.

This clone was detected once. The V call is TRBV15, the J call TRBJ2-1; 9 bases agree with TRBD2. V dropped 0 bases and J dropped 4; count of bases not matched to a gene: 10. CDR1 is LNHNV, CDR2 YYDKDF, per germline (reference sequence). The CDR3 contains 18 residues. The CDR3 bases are TGTGCCACCAGCAGAGAAAGGGCGGGAGGGTCTGGTTACAATGAGCAGTTCTTC. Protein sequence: CATSRERAGGSGYNEQFF.

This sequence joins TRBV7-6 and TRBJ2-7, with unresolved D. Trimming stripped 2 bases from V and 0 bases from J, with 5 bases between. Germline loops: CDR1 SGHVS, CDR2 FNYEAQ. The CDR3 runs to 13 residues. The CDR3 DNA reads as TGTGCCAGCAGCTTATTAGCCTCCTACGAGCAGTACTTC. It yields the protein CASSLLASYEQYF. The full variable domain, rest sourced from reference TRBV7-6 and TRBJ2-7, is GAGVSQSPRYKVTKRGQDVALRCDPISGHVSLYWYRQALGQGPEFLTYFNYEAQQDKSGLPNDRFSAERPEGSISTLTIQRTEQRDSAMYRCASSLLASYEQYFGPGTRLTVT.

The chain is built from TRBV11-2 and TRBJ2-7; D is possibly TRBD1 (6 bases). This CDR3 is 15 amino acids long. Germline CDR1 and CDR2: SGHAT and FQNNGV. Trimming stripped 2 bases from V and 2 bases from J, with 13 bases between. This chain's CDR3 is CASSLLSGTPYEQYF. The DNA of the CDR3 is TGTGCCAGCAGCTTATTATCAGGGACACCCTACGAGCAGTACTTC.

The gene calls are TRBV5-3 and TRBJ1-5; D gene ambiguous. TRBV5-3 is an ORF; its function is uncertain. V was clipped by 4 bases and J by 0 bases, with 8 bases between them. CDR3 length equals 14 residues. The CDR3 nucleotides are TGTGCCAGAAGCGGGCGCGTTAGCAATCAGCCCCAGCATTTT. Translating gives CARSGRVSNQPQHF.

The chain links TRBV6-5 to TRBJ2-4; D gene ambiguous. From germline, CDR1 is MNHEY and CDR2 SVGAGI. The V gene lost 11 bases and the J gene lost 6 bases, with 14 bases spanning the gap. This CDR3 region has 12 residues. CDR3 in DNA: TGTGCCCTAACGAAGTCTCCAAACATTCAGTACTTC. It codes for CALTKSPNIQYF.

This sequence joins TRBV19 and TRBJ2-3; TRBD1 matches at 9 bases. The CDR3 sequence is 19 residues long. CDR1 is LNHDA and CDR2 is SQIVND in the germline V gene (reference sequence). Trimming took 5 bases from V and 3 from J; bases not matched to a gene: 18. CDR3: CASSRTARTGAMVTDTQYF. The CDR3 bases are TGTGCCAGTAGTCGTACCGCTCGGACAGGGGCGATGGTTACAGATACGCAGTATTTT.

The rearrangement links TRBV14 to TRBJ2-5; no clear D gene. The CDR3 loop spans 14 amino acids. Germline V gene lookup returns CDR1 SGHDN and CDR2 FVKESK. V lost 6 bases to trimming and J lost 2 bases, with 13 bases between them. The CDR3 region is CASRHERGQETQYF. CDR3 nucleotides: TGTGCCAGCAGGCACGAGAGAGGTCAAGAGACCCAGTACTTC.

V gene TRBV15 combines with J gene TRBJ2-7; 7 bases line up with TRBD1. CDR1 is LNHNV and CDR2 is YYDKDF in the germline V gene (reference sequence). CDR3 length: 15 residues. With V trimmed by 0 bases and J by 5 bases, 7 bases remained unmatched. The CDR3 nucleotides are TGTGCCACCAGCAGAGATTACAGGGGTCTGAACGAGCAGTACTTC. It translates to CATSRDYRGLNEQYF.

The CDR3 region is CATSRDLSGSYEQYF. The CDR3 DNA sequence: TGTGCCACCAGCAGAGATCTCTCCGGGTCCTACGAGCAGTACTTC. The chain couples TRBV15 to TRBJ2-7; D gene uncertain. With 0 bases removed from V and 1 base from J, the gap between germline ends came to 10 bases. CDR1 is LNHNV and CDR2 is YYDKDF in the germline V gene (reference sequence). The CDR3 is made up of 15 amino acids.

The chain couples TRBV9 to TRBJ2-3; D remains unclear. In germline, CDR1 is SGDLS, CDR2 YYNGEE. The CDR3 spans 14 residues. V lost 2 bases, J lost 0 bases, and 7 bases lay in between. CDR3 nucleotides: TGTGCCAGCAGCGTGGAGACTAGCACAGATACGCAGTATTTT. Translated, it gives CASSVETSTDTQYF.

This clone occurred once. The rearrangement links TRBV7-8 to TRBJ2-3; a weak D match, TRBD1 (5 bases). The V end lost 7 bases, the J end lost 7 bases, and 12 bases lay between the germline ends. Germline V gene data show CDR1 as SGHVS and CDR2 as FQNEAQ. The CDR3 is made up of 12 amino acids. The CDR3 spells CASTLQVNTQYF. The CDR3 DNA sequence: TGTGCCAGCACACTACAGGTTAATACGCAGTATTTT.

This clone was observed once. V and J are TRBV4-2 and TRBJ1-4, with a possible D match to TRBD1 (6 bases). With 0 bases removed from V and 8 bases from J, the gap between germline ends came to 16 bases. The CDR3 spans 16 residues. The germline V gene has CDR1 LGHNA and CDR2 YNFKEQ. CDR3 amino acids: CASSQDPTGSGEKLFF. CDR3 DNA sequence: TGTGCCAGCAGCCAAGACCCCACAGGGTCGGGGGAAAAACTGTTTTTT.

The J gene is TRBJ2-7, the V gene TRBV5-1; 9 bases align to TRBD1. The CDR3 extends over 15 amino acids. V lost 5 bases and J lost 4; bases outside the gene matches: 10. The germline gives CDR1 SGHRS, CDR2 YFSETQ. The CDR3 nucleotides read TGCGCCAGCAGTCAACGAGGGACAGGGATTTACGAGCAGTACTTC. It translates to CASSQRGTGIYEQYF. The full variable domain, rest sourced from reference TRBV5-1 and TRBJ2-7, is KAGVTQTPRYLIKTRGQQVTLSCSPISGHRSVSWYQQTPGQGLQFLFEYFSETQRNKGNFPGRFSGRQFSNSRSEMNVSTLELGDSALYLCASSQRGTGIYEQYFGPGTRLTVT.

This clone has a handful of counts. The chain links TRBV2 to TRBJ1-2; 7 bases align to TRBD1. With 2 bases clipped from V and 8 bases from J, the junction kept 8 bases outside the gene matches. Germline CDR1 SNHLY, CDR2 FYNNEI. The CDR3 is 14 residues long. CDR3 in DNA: TGTGCCAGCAGTGAACCAAACAGGGGCTTGGGCTACACCTTC. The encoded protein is CASSEPNRGLGYTF. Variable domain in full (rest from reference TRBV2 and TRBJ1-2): EPEVTQTPSHQVTQMGQEVILRCVPISNHLYFYWYRQILGQKVEFLVSFYNNEISEKSEIFDDQFSVERPDGSNFTLKIRSTKLEDSAMYFCASSEPNRGLGYTFGSGTRLTVV.

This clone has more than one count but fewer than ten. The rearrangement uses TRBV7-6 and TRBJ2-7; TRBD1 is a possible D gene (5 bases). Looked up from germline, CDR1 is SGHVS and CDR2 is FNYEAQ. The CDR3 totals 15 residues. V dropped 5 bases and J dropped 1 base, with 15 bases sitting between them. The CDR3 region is CASSPPDRPSYEQYF. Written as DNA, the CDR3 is TGTGCCAGCAGCCCACCCGACAGACCTTCCTACGAGCAGTACTTC. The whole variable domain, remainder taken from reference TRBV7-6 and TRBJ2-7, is GAGVSQSPRYKVTKRGQDVALRCDPISGHVSLYWYRQALGQGPEFLTYFNYEAQQDKSGLPNDRFSAERPEGSISTLTIQRTEQRDSAMYRCASSPPDRPSYEQYFGPGTRLTVT.